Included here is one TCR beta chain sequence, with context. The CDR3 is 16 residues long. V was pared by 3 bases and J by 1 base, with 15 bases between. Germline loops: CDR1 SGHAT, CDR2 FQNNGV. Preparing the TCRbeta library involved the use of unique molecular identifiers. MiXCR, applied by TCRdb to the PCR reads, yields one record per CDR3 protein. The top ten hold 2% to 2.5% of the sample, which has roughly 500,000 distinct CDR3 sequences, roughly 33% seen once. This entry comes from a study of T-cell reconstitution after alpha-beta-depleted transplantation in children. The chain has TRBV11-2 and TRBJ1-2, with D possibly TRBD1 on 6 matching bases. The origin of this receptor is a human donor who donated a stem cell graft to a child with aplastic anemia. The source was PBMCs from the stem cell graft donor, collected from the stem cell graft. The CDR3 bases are TGTGCCAGCAGCTTCGTAGGTGGCAGGGGTAACTATGGCTACACCTTC. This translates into CASSFVGGRGNYGYTF.